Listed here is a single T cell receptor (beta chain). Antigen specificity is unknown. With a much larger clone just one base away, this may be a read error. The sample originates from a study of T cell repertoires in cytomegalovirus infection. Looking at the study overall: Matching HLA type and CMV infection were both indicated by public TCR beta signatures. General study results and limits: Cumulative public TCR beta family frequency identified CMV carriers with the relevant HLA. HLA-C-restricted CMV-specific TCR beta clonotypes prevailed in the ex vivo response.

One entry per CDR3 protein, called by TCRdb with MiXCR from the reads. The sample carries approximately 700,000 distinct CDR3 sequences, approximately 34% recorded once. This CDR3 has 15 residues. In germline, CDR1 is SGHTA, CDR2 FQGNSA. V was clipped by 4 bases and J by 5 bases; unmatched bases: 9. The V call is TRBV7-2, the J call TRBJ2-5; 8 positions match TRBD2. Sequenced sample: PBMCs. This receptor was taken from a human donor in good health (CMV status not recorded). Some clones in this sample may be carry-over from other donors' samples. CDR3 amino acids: CASSSPGTSVETQYF. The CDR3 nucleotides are TGTGCCAGCAGCTCACCGGGGACTAGTGTGGAGACCCAGTACTTC.